These 2 T cell receptor beta chains came from one sample sequenced in a study of T cell responses to AZD1222 COVID-19 vaccine. TCRdb's table, derived via immunoSEQ multiplex PCR, lists solely in-frame clones and lacks some. Here the sample spans 150,000 to 200,000 clones, approximately 90% being singletons. The sample in question was peripheral blood, obtained on day 0 of AZD1222 vaccination. The receptors derive from an adult in good health.

J is TRBJ1-1 and V is TRBV7-2; a possible D gene is TRBD1 (5 bases). Per germline, CDR1 SGHTA and CDR2 FQGNSA. V was clipped by 3 bases and J by 6 bases, with 17 bases between them. The CDR3 is made up of 15 amino acids. The CDR3 here is CASSFRRAGPAEAFF. For the CDR3, the DNA is TGTGCCAGCAGCTTCAGGCGGGCGGGACCGGCTGAAGCTTTCTTT.

This chain connects TRBV4-1 to TRBJ1-2; 7 bases fit TRBD1. J gave up 7 bases and V 1 base, and 9 bases lay outside the gene matches. From germline, CDR1 is MGHRA and CDR2 YSYEKL. CDR3 length: 15 residues. CDR3 DNA: TGCGCCAGCAGCCAAGTGGGGGGGACAGCTATTGGCTACACCTTC. Encoded protein: CASSQVGGTAIGYTF.